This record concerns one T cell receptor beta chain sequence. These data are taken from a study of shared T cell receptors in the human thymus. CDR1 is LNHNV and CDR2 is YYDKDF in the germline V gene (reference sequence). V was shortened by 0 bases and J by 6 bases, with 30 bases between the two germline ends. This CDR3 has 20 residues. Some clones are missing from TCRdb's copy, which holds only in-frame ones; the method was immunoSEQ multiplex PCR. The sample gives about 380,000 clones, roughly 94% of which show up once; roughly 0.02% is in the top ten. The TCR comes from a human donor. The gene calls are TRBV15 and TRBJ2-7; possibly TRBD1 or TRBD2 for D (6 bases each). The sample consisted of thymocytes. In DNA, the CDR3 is TGTGCCACCAGCAGAGATCGGGGGCAGGGCCCCGAAATAATGACGGGCGAGCAGTACTTC. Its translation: CATSRDRGQGPEIMTGEQYF.